This T cell receptor beta chain appears in the sequencing data of a study of regulatory T cells in long-lasting Graves disease. As for the study in general: Persistent cases took antithyroid drugs over 5 years and stayed TSH receptor antibody positive.

Findings and caveats of the study: Sample size, which was small, may have reduced accuracy.

Arm-PCR of CDR3 regions and iRepertoire HTBI primers were the basis on which TCR beta libraries were built. Each CDR3 protein gets one entry after TCRdb re-called the multiplex PCR reads with MiXCR. This sample has 600,000 to 800,000 distinct CDR3 sequences, with 25% to 35% found just once. Noted time point: persistent/refractory GD, antithyroid drugs over 5 years with positive TRAb. PBMC-derived RNA was used for the TCR library. A roughly 8.1-milliliter sample of peripheral blood was drawn into EDTA tubes. Turning to this clonotype: Its specificity is not known.

The TCR comes from a female donor with Graves disease. Specimen: peripheral blood mononuclear cells (PBMCs), collected when the disease was refractory, from a patient treated with antithyroid drugs.

CDR3 nucleotide sequence: TGTGCCAGCATAGGTTGGAGGGGCCAAGAGACCCAGTACTTC. Protein sequence: CASIGWRGQETQYF. V usage is TRBV6-1 and J usage is TRBJ2-5; a weak D match, TRBD2 (6 bases). Trimming took 7 bases from V and 1 from J, leaving 13 bases between them. The germline V gene encodes CDR1 MNHNS and CDR2 SASEGT. The CDR3 length is 14 residues.